This entry lists 3 T cell receptor beta chains sequenced from one sample in a study of blood T cell repertoires in COVID-19. Using immunoSEQ multiplex PCR, the repertoire was profiled, and TCRdb retains in-frame clones only, with some absent. Of 68,000 or so clones listed, approximately 88% are singletons. Specimen: peripheral blood. The source is a woman between 65 and 79 years old with acute or convalescent COVID-19.

This clone showed up just once. The J gene is TRBJ2-7, the V gene TRBV6-5; 7 bases map to TRBD2. Germline-derived CDR1 and CDR2 are MNHEY and SVGAGI. CDR3 length: 14 amino acids. After removal of 7 bases from V and 2 bases from J, the junction contained 8 bases not matched to a gene. The CDR3 region has the DNA TGTGCCAGCAACGAGCGGGGACCTACCTACGAGCAGTACTTC. As protein: CASNERGPTYEQYF.

This chain uses TRBV5-1 with TRBJ2-5, with D possibly TRBD1 on 7 matching bases. Germline lookup yields CDR1 SGHRS and CDR2 YFSETQ. The CDR3 has 16 residues. Trimming took off 1 base at V and 5 bases at J, with 18 bases between the two ends. The CDR3 sequence: CASSLNYRGREETQYF. The DNA of the CDR3 is TGCGCCAGCAGCTTGAATTACAGGGGCCGGGAGGAGACCCAGTACTTC.

V gene TRBV7-2 combines with J gene TRBJ2-7; TRBD2 matches 14 bases. V dropped 4 bases and J dropped 9; count of bases not matched to a gene: 14. Germline assignment: CDR1 SGHTA and CDR2 FQGNSA. This CDR3 has 17 residues. CDR3 protein: CASSSGLAGGKLMGQYF. The CDR3 coding sequence is TGTGCCAGCAGCTCCGGACTAGCGGGAGGAAAACTTATGGGGCAGTACTTC. The whole variable domain, remainder taken from reference TRBV7-2 and TRBJ2-7, is GAGVSQSPSNKVTEKGKDVELRCDPISGHTALYWYRQSLGQGLEFLIYFQGNSAPDKSGLPSDRFSAERTGGSVSTLTIQRTQQEDSAVYLCASSSGLAGGKLMGQYFGPGTRLTVT.